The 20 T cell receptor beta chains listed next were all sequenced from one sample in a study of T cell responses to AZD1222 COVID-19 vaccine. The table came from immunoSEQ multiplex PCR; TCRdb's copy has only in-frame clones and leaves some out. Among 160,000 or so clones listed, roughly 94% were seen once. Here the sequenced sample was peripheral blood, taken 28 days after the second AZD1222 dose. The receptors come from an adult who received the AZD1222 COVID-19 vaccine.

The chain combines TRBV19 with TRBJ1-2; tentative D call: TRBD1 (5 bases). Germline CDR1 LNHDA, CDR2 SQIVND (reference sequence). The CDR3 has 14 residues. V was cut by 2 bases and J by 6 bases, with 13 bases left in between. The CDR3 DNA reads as TGTGCCAGTAGTATACGGCTAGGGGTGGATGGCTACACCTTC. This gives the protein CASSIRLGVDGYTF.

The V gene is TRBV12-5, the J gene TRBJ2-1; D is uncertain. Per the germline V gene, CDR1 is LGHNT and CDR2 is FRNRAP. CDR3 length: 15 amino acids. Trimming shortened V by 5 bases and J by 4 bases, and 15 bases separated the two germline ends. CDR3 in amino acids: CASGLSESGYNEQFF. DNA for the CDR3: TGTGCTAGTGGTCTCTCGGAGTCTGGATACAATGAGCAGTTCTTC. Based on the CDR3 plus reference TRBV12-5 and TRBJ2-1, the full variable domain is DARVTQTPRHKVTEMGQEVTMRCQPILGHNTVFWYRQTMMQGLELLAYFRNRAPLDDSGMPKDRFSAEMPDATLATLKIQPSEPRDSAVYFCASGLSESGYNEQFFGPGTRLTVL.

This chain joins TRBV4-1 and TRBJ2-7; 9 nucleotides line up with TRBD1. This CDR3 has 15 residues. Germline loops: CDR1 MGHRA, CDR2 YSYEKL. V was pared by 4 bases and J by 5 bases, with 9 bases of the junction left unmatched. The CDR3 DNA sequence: TGCGCCAGCAGCCCTGTGGGACAGGGAAGAAACGAGCAGTACTTC. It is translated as CASSPVGQGRNEQYF.

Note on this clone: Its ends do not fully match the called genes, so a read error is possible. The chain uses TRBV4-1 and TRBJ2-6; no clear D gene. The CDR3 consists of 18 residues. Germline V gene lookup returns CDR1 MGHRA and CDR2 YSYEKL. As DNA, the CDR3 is TGCGCCAGCAGGAACAACCATCCCCCGTTCTCTGGTGCCAACGTCCTGACTTTC. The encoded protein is CASRNNHPPFSGANVLTF.

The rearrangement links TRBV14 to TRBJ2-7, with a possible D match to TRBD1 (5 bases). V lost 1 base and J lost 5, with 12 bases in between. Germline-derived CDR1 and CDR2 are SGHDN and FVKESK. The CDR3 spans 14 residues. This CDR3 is CASSQGPGRHEQYF. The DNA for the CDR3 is TGTGCCAGCAGCCAAGGTCCAGGGCGGCACGAGCAGTACTTC.

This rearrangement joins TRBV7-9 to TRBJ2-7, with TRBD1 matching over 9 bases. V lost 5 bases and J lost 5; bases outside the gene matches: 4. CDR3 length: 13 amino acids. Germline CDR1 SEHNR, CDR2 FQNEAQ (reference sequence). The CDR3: CASSPDRGHEQYF. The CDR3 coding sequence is TGTGCCAGCAGCCCGGACAGGGGACACGAGCAGTACTTC.

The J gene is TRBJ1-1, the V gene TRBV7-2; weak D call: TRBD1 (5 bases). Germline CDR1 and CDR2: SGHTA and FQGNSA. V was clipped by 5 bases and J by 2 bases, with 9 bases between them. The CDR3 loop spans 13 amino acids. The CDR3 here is CASSDGTNTEAFF. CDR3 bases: TGTGCCAGCAGCGATGGGACCAACACTGAAGCTTTCTTT.

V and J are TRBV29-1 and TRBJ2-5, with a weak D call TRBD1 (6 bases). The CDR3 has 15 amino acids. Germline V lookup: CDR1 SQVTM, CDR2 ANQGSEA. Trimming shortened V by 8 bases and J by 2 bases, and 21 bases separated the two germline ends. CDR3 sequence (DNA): TGCAGCCTACGAGGCCGGGCAGGGGCTCAAGAGACCCAGTACTTC. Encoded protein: CSLRGRAGAQETQYF.

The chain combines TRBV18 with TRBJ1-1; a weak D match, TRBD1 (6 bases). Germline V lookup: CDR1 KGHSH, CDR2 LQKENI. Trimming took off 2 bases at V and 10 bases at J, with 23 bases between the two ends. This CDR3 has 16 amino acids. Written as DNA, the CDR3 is TGTGCCAGCTCACCAGATTCGGGGGGCCGATTCGGGTTAGCTTTCTTT. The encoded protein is CASSPDSGGRFGLAFF.

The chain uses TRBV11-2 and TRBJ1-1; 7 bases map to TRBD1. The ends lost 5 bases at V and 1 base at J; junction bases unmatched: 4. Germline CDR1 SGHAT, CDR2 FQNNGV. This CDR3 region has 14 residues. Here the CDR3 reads CASSHRTGNTEAFF. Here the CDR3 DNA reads TGTGCCAGCAGCCATCGGACAGGGAACACTGAAGCTTTCTTT.

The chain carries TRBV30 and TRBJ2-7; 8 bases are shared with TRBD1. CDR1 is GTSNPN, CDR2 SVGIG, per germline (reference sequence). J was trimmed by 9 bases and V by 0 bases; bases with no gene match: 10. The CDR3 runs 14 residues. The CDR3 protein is CAWSVSLTGAVQYF. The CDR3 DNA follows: TGTGCCTGGAGTGTATCGTTGACAGGGGCAGTGCAGTACTTC. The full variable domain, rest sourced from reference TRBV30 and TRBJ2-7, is SQTIHQWPATLVQPVGSPLSLECTVEGTSNPNLYWYRQAAGRGLQLLFYSVGIGQISSEVPQNLSASRPQDRQFILSSKKLLLSDSGFYLCAWSVSLTGAVQYFGPGTRLTVT.

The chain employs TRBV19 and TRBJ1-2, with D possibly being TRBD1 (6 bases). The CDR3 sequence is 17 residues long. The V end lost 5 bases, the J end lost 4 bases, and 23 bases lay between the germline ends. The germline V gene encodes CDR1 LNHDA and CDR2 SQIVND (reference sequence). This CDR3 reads CASSPRWAVTRGYGYTF. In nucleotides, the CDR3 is TGTGCCAGTAGTCCCCGCTGGGCCGTTACCAGGGGCTATGGCTACACCTTC.

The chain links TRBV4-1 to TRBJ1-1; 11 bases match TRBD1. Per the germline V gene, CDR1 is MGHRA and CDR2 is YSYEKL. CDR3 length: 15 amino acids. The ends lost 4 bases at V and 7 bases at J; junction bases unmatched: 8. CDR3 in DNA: TGCGCCAGCAGCCTTATCGGACAGGGGGCAGGTGAAGCTTTCTTT. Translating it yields CASSLIGQGAGEAFF.

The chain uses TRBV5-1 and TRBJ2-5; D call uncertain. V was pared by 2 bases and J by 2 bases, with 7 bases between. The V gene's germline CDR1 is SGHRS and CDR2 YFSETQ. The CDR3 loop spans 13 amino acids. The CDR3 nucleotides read TGCGCCAGCAGCTTCATTCCTCAAGAGACCCAGTACTTC. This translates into CASSFIPQETQYF. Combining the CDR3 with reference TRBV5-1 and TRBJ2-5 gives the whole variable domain KAGVTQTPRYLIKTRGQQVTLSCSPISGHRSVSWYQQTPGQGLQFLFEYFSETQRNKGNFPGRFSGRQFSNSRSEMNVSTLELGDSALYLCASSFIPQETQYFGPGTRLLVL.

CDR3 in amino acids: CATSRDHLGNTIYF. The CDR3 coding sequence is TGTGCCACCAGCAGAGACCACCTCGGAAACACCATATATTTT. The rearrangement uses TRBV15 and TRBJ1-3, with D unresolved. The CDR3 covers 14 residues. Germline values: CDR1 LNHNV, CDR2 YYDKDF (reference sequence). Trimming removed 0 bases from V and 4 bases from J, with 7 bases in between.

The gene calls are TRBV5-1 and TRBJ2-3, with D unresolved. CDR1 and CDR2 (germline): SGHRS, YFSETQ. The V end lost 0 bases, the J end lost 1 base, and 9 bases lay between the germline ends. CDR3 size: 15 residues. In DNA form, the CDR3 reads TGCGCCAGCAGCTTGGGGATTTTGCGCACAGATACGCAGTATTTT. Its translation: CASSLGILRTDTQYF.

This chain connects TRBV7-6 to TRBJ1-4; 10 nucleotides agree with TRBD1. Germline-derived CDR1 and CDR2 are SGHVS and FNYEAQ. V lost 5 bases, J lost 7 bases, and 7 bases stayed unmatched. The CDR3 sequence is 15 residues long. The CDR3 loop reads CASSPRTGGVEKLFF. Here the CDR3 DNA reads TGTGCCAGCAGCCCTCGGACAGGGGGGGTTGAAAAACTGTTTTTT.

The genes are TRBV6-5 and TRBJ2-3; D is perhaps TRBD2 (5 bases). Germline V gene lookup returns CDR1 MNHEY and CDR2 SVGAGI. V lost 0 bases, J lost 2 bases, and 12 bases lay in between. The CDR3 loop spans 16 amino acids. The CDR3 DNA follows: TGTGCCAGCAGTTACTCACGGGGAAGGACCACAGATACGCAGTATTTT. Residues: CASSYSRGRTTDTQYF.

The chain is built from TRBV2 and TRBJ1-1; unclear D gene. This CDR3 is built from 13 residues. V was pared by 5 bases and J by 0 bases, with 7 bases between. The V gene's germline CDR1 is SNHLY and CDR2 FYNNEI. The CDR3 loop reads CASSRPLNTEAFF. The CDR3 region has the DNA TGTGCCAGCAGTCGACCGTTGAACACTGAAGCTTTCTTT.

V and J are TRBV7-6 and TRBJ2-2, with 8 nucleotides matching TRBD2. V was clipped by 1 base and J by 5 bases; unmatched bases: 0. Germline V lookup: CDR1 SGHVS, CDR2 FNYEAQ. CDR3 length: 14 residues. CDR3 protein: CASSLGGGTGELFF. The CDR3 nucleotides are TGTGCCAGCAGCTTAGGCGGGGGGACCGGGGAGCTGTTTTTT.